The subject of this entry is one TCR beta chain. Its target antigen remains unknown. Base qualities are missing; no much larger clone stands one base away. This sample was taken from a study of T cell responses to AZD1222 COVID-19 vaccine (dated by TCRdb to the early 2020s). Describing the broader study: AZD1222 recipients whose second dose came at about 4 weeks and those whose second dose came at about 12 weeks were combined into one group, since spike-specific TCR depth and breadth did not differ between the two schedules. Trial participants were enrolled by age into subgroups of 18-55, 56-69 and 70-plus years, and about 150, 27 and 61 TCR-sequenced participants, respectively, were included in these subgroups. TCR sequencing covered 233 trial participants: roughly 200 given two doses of AZD1222 and 26 given two doses of MenACWY control vaccine.

Its CDR3 holds 16 amino acids, cysteine through phenylalanine. Only the CDR3 part of the read is kept: 48 bases, read in frame from the first base. V is trimmed back by 6 bases and J by 6 bases, and the junction contains 9 bases that no gene match accounts for. Via the germline V gene, CDR1 is MDHEN and CDR2 SYDVKM. Read against the paper, the sample's time point label means: baseline before first vaccination. Vaccinee samples came from UK trials COV001 and COV002, including a single-blind randomized controlled phase 2/3 trial of AZD1222 (ChAdOx1 nCoV-19) in healthy adults. Trial participant PBMC samples were collected at day 0 and day 28 after the second dose for TCRbeta chain sequencing. Findings and caveats that apply to the study as a whole: The vaccine-associated CD4 TCRs covered the entire spike protein, and the dominant responses fell in regions 160-218 and 743-854. The 56-69-year group was small, and its depth increase did not reach significance, likely because of low power. Epitopes outside the regions mutated in the B.1.351 and B.1.1.7 variants were reportedly recognized by nearly half of the unique spike-specific TCRs. No day 14 peak-response samples were available, so repertoires were characterized only after the peak T cell response. Conclusions about previously exposed vaccinees are limited because only 5 or 6 AZD1222 recipients were SARS-CoV-2 seropositive at baseline. Participants were mostly white British and included more females than males, and it was suggested by the authors that clonal diversity may have been underestimated. A significant rise in spike-specific TCR breadth and depth was observed after two AZD1222 doses relative to day 0 and relative to MenACWY recipients.

The CDR3 regions of human TCRbeta chains were analyzed by immunosequencing. In the original analysis: Repertoire TCRs were checked for matches against a reference library of SARS-CoV-2-specific TCRs that had been generated using the MIRA antigen-specificity platform. Breadth meant the fraction of unique TCRs that were SARS-CoV-2-associated, whereas depth meant the fraction of total T cells that were SARS-CoV-2-associated. Using the MIRA data, each spike-specific TCR was assigned both to the spike region to which the TCR was reactive and to a CD4 or CD8 class. Log10-transformed breadth and depth values were compared by one-way ANOVA with Sidak's multiple comparisons tests. TCRdb provides this immuneACCESS table in a form limited to in-frame rearrangements. Some clones are lacking; in checked studies, under half of them reflect an unresolved V gene, and why the rest are absent is not known. V, J and clone size reflect that table, while D and trimming were determined from the DNA. The sample table lists roughly 150,000 clones, around 92% of them with a count of one. The top ten clones comprise 1.2% to 1.5% of the sample.

The clonotype was recovered from an adult in good health. The chain is encoded by TRBV28 joined to TRBJ2-1; 12 bases in the middle match TRBD2. The sequencing here drew on peripheral blood, taken on day 0 of AZD1222 vaccination. This receptor has the CDR3 CASSSKLAGGSNEQFF. The DNA sequence is given as TGTGCCAGCAGCTCAAAACTAGCGGGAGGTTCCAATGAGCAGTTCTTC. The reference TRBV28 and TRBJ2-1 proteins fill in what lies around the CDR3, so the full variable domain reads DVKVTQSSRYLVKRTGEKVFLECVQDMDHENMFWYRQDPGLGLRLIYFSYDVKMKEKGDIPEGYSVSREKKERFSLILESASTNQTSMYLCASSSKLAGGSNEQFFGPGTRLTVL.